Included here is one T cell receptor beta chain sequence, with context. The data belong to a study of shared clonotypes between healthy human individuals. As for the study in general: Donors had three CD4 naive, three CD4 memory, two CD8 naive and one CD8 memory plate apiece.

The CDR3 is made up of 13 amino acids. V gave up 3 bases and J gave up 7 bases, with 12 bases separating them. Germline CDR1 LNHDA, CDR2 SQIVND (reference sequence). All the donors were Caucasian adults who lived in Nashville, Tennessee. Tens of thousands of T cell genomes (approximately 0.2 ug DNA) went into each sorted-subset replicate. Measured with immunoSEQ multiplex PCR; TCRdb has only the in-frame clones, and not every one. Among about 2.3 million clones listed, roughly 90% were seen once. Sequencing was carried out using naive CD4+ T cells from PBMCs. Subset noted: CD45RA+ positively selected. The TCR comes from a man younger than 35 in good health. Some clones in this sample may be carry-over from other donors' samples. The chain carries TRBV19 and TRBJ1-1, with D possibly matching TRBD1 (6 bases). The CDR3 DNA follows: TGTGCCAGTAGTATGAGGGGGGACCTTGAAGCTTTCTTT. This sequence encodes CASSMRGDLEAFF.